A selection of T cell receptor beta chains follows, all from one sample in a study of low-dose radiotherapy and immunotherapy resistance in tumors. In TCRdb, the reads were re-called with MiXCR into one record per CDR3 protein. Of 70,000 to 90,000 distinct CDR3 sequences in the sample, over 15% were seen once. This sample comprised PBMCs, obtained before treatment. These receptors were collected from a male donor with prostate cancer. Both conserved end residues are part of each CDR3. The order of the fields is J gene, V gene, CDR3 protein.

J gene: TRBJ2-3
V gene: TRBV14
CDR3 protein: CASSQDWDPRTQYF

J gene: TRBJ2-2
V gene: TRBV29-1
CDR3 protein: CSVEDGTVNTGELFF

J gene: TRBJ2-1
V gene: TRBV5-1
CDR3 protein: CASSLSAEQFF

J gene: TRBJ2-6
V gene: TRBV13
CDR3 protein: CASSATGSGANVLTF

J gene: TRBJ2-1
V gene: TRBV5-1
CDR3 protein: CASSLGSYNEQFF

J gene: TRBJ1-5
V gene: TRBV27
CDR3 protein: CASTTGGQPQHF

J gene: TRBJ2-7
V gene: TRBV12-3/TRBV12-4
CDR3 protein: CASSPQWGDYEQYF

J gene: TRBJ2-2
V gene: TRBV2
CDR3 protein: CASKRLAGMWDTGELFF

J gene: TRBJ1-1
V gene: TRBV13
CDR3 protein: CASSLVTGATEAFF

J gene: TRBJ2-3
V gene: TRBV28
CDR3 protein: CASSSGTIYTQYF

J gene: TRBJ1-6
V gene: TRBV10-3
CDR3 protein: CAISESTGANSPLHF

J gene: TRBJ2-7
V gene: TRBV9
CDR3 protein: CASSVGWGRSDEQYF

J gene: TRBJ2-5
V gene: TRBV13
CDR3 protein: CASSFAQTPSGTQYF

J gene: TRBJ1-1
V gene: TRBV12-3/TRBV12-4
CDR3 protein: CASTYADVGSPNTEAFF

J gene: TRBJ2-2
V gene: TRBV7-8
CDR3 protein: CASSWGGPGELFF

J gene: TRBJ1-5
V gene: TRBV6-1
CDR3 protein: CASSEVRQQGYNQPQHF

J gene: TRBJ2-6
V gene: TRBV12-3/TRBV12-4
CDR3 protein: CASRLSSTGANVLTF

J gene: TRBJ1-1
V gene: TRBV5-5
CDR3 protein: CASSLGMNTEAFF

J gene: TRBJ2-2
V gene: TRBV15
CDR3 protein: CATSIGQGVAGELFF

J gene: TRBJ2-5
V gene: TRBV29-1
CDR3 protein: CSARRTGANERETQYF

J gene: TRBJ2-3
V gene: TRBV6-1
CDR3 protein: CASHRGSMSDPQYF

J gene: TRBJ1-4
V gene: TRBV7-7
CDR3 protein: CASSLGDRGNEKLFF

J gene: TRBJ1-2
V gene: TRBV6-6
CDR3 protein: CASTFTGDPSCTF

J gene: TRBJ2-1
V gene: TRBV27
CDR3 protein: CASTQPGGPNNEQFF

J gene: TRBJ2-7
V gene: TRBV12-5
CDR3 protein: CASGWGYEQYF

J gene: TRBJ2-3
V gene: TRBV6-2/TRBV6-3
CDR3 protein: CASRLIGGADTQYF

J gene: TRBJ2-7
V gene: TRBV4-1
CDR3 protein: CASSQPGLASYEQYF

J gene: TRBJ2-1
V gene: TRBV3-1
CDR3 protein: CASSQEDLNEQFF

J gene: TRBJ2-7
V gene: TRBV10-3
CDR3 protein: CAIRIERGGSYEQYF

J gene: TRBJ2-1
V gene: TRBV29-1
CDR3 protein: CSVSAVQGLANEQFF

J gene: TRBJ1-1
V gene: TRBV6-2/TRBV6-3
CDR3 protein: CAISGGTTEAFF

J gene: TRBJ1-4
V gene: TRBV23-1
CDR3 protein: CASSQRTWGGKTVFF

J gene: TRBJ2-3
V gene: TRBV11-2
CDR3 protein: CASSLGGFGTDTQYF

J gene: TRBJ2-3
V gene: TRBV5-1
CDR3 protein: CASSPQGLRTDTQYF

J gene: TRBJ2-1
V gene: TRBV10-3
CDR3 protein: CAISKSRGSADEQFF

J gene: TRBJ2-7
V gene: TRBV2
CDR3 protein: CASTEAREQYF

J gene: TRBJ2-7
V gene: TRBV5-4
CDR3 protein: CASSLDRAYEQYF

J gene: TRBJ1-1
V gene: TRBV12-3/TRBV12-4
CDR3 protein: CASSLQPGSTEAFF

J gene: TRBJ2-1
V gene: TRBV5-3
CDR3 protein: CASSLGTGGSNEQFF

J gene: TRBJ2-7
V gene: TRBV7-2
CDR3 protein: CASSEGTSGGVDF

J gene: TRBJ1-2
V gene: TRBV7-2
CDR3 protein: CASSLESGPYGYTF

J gene: TRBJ1-1
V gene: TRBV7-9
CDR3 protein: CASSLAMDRPINTEAFF

J gene: TRBJ1-2
V gene: TRBV3-1
CDR3 protein: CASTAGQTSGARGYTF

J gene: TRBJ1-5
V gene: TRBV7-9
CDR3 protein: CASRRDSNQPQHF

J gene: TRBJ2-5
V gene: TRBV5-4
CDR3 protein: CASSYELTSQETQYF

J gene: TRBJ2-5
V gene: TRBV19
CDR3 protein: CATSGFRETQYF